This T cell receptor beta chain was retrieved from a study of blood T cell repertoires in COVID-19. Sequencing used immunoSEQ multiplex PCR; TCRdb keeps in-frame clones, though not all of them. The sample contains 230,000 or so clones, roughly four fifths of which appear only once. In germline, CDR1 is SGHVS, CDR2 FQNEAQ. The CDR3 sequence is 12 residues long. Deletions cut 5 bases from V and 3 bases from J, with 8 bases between. The V and J genes are TRBV7-8 and TRBJ2-7; no clear D gene. Sequencing used peripheral blood. The origin of this receptor is a man between 45 and 60 years old with active or convalescent COVID-19. Here the CDR3 reads CASSIQDYEQYF. CDR3 nucleotides: TGTGCCAGCAGCATTCAGGACTACGAGCAGTACTTC.